These T cell receptor beta chains were read from a single sample in a study of T-cell reconstitution after alpha-beta-depleted transplantation in children. Each CDR3 protein gets one entry after TCRdb re-called the PCR reads with MiXCR. Seen here are 110,000 or so distinct CDR3 sequences, roughly 6.1% observed once, and the top ten hold about 23%. The specimen comprised PBMCs, mostly from graft donor cells, sampled 360 days after TCRalphabeta/CD19-depleted stem cell transplant. These receptor sequences come from a male patient aged 2-10 years who had a stem cell transplant for acute lymphoblastic leukemia, so the T cells may come from the graft donor. Each CDR3 is given with its conserved first and last residue. The D gene is left open where the match is weak. Only part of the rows carry a size: once, few, many, or a class if the clone is expanded.

TRBV4-2,.,TRBD1,TRBJ2-1,TGTGACAGCAGCCCCGGACAGGGCTCGGGCAATGAGCAGTTCTTC,CDSSPGQGSGNEQFF
TRBV5-5,few,.,TRBJ2-3,TGTGCCAGCAGCCCTTGGGGGGACAGAAGCACAGATACGCAGTATTTT,CASSPWGDRSTDTQYF
TRBV4-1,.,TRBD2,TRBJ2-3,TGCGCCAGCAGCGCAGGCCTAGCGGGGCGCACAGATACGCAGTATTTT,CASSAGLAGRTDTQYF
TRBV7-6,many,TRBD1,TRBJ2-3,TGTGCCAGCAGCTCCGGACAGGGTGAGGATACGCAGTATTTT,CASSSGQGEDTQYF
TRBV4-2,.,.,TRBJ2-7,TGTGCCAGCAGCCTACAAGGCCAAGCCTCCTACGAGCAGTACTTC,CASSLQGQASYEQYF
TRBV6-2/TRBV6-3,few,TRBD1,TRBJ1-2,TGTGCCAGCAGTTACGACAGGGCCAACTATGGCTACACCTTC,CASSYDRANYGYTF
TRBV12-3/TRBV12-4,.,.,TRBJ2-7,TGTGCCAGCGGAGCGAGCTCCTACGAGCAGTACTTC,CASGASSYEQYF
TRBV12-3/TRBV12-4,many,.,TRBJ1-1,TGTGCCAGCAGTTTTGGTAGGTCTGAAGCTTTCTTT,CASSFGRSEAFF
TRBV7-6,once,TRBD2,TRBJ2-7,TGTGCCAGCAGCTTGGCGGGCCGGATAGCGGGAGGAAACGAGCAGTACTTC,CASSLAGRIAGGNEQYF
TRBV7-9,many,.,TRBJ2-7,TGTGCCAGCAGCCAGGACACTTACGAGCAGTACTTC,CASSQDTYEQYF
TRBV4-3,few,TRBD1,TRBJ1-2,TGCGCCAGCAGCCCCTCCCTGGGCAGGGGGCACGGTGGCTACACCTTC,CASSPSLGRGHGGYTF
TRBV4-3,many,TRBD2,TRBJ2-7,TGCGCCAGCAGCCTACTAGCGGGGGGTCACGAGCAGTACTTC,CASSLLAGGHEQYF
TRBV4-3,many,.,TRBJ1-2,TGCGCCAGCAGCCAAGACGGACACCGCAACTATGGCTACACCTTC,CASSQDGHRNYGYTF
TRBV7-9,many,.,TRBJ2-7,TGTGCCAGCAGCTTAGTCGGGCAGCCTTACTACGAGCAGTACTTC,CASSLVGQPYYEQYF
TRBV28,.,TRBD2,TRBJ2-2,TGTGCCAGTAGTCGTGGGGAGGGCCGAACCGGGGAGCTGTTTTTT,CASSRGEGRTGELFF
TRBV2,many,.,TRBJ1-3,TGTGCCAGCACCGAGGGAAACACCATATATTTT,CASTEGNTIYF
TRBV6-6,few,TRBD1,TRBJ2-5,TGTGCCATCAGGGGGTGGGAAGAGACCCAGTACTTC,CAIRGWEETQYF
TRBV7-8,few,.,TRBJ2-7,TGTGCCAGCAGCTTAGTAGGAAGGGCTGAGCAGTACTTC,CASSLVGRAEQYF
TRBV28,many,TRBD1,TRBJ2-5,TGTGCCAGCAGTATGCGGACAGGGGGCGTTAAGGGGACCCAGTACTTC,CASSMRTGGVKGTQYF
TRBV20-1,few,.,TRBJ1-1,TGCAGTGCTAGAGATCATAGGGAGAAGGGGCCATTTACTGGTTTTACTGAAGCTTTCTTT,CSARDHREKGPFTGFTEAFF
TRBV5-1,.,.,TRBJ1-1,TGCGCCAGCAGCTTGGAAGCAAACTGGGGCACTGAAGCTTTCTTT,CASSLEANWGTEAFF
TRBV5-1,many,.,TRBJ1-5,TGCGCCAGCAGCCTTGAGGGGATCCTCTATCAGCCCCAGCATTTT,CASSLEGILYQPQHF